The source of this TCR beta chain is a study of radiation and T cells in renal cell carcinoma. Only in-frame clones appear in the TCRdb table, and some are missing; sequencing was by immunoSEQ multiplex PCR. Found here are 150,000 to 200,000 clones, 88% of them singletons; the top ten hold about 11%. This clone was seen once. The CDR3 spans 13 residues. V was cut by 6 bases and J by 1 base, with 9 bases left in between. Germline V gene lookup returns CDR1 SGHAT and CDR2 FQDESV (reference sequence). As for time point: blood 4 weeks post-SBRT, at nephrectomy. Stated treatment: 15 Gy SBRT to primary tumor, nephrectomy 4 weeks later. Serial blood draws occurred at baseline and 2 and 4 weeks post-SBRT.

This chain links TRBV11-1 with TRBJ1-1, with D hard to call. The specimen was blood, collected from a patient whose treatment included radiotherapy and nephrectomy. The TCR originated in a woman between 45 and 65 years old with renal cell carcinoma. CDR3 sequence (DNA): TGTGCCAGCAGTTGGAATACGAACACTGAAGCTTTCTTT. It translates to CASSWNTNTEAFF. Drawing the rest from reference TRBV11-1 and TRBJ1-1, the complete variable domain is EAEVAQSPRYKITEKSQAVAFWCDPISGHATLYWYRQILGQGPELLVQFQDESVVDDSQLPKDRFSAERLKGVDSTLKIQPAELGDSAMYLCASSWNTNTEAFFGQGTRLTVV.